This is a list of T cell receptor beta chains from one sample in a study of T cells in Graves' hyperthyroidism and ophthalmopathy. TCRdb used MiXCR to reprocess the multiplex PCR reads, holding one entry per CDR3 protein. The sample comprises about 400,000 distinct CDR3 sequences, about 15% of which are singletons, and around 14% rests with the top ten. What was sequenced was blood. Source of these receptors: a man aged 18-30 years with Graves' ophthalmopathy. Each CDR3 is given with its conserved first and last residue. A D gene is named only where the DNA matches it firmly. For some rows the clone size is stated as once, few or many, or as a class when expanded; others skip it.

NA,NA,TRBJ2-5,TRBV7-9,CASSLGGGGLEQETQYF,TGTGCCAGCAGCTTAGGGGGCGGCGGACTGGAACAAGAGACCCAGTACTTC
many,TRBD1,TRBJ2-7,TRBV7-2,CASSLGGTGDYEQYF,TGTGCCAGCAGCTTAGGCGGGACAGGAGATTACGAGCAGTACTTC
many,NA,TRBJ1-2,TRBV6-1,CASSKPGTYHPYGYTF,TGTGCCAGCAGTAAACCCGGGACATACCATCCCTATGGCTACACCTTC
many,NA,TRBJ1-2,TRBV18,CASSPGQSDGYTF,TGTGCCAGCTCACCAGGGCAAAGCGATGGCTACACCTTC
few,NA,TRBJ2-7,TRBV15,CATSMARTYEQYF,TGTGCCACCAGCATGGCGCGGACCTACGAGCAGTACTTC
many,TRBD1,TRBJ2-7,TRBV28,CASSRGQGYEQYF,TGTGCCAGCAGTCGGGGACAGGGCTACGAGCAGTACTTC
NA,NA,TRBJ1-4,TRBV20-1,CSACGTTNEKLFF,TGCAGTGCCTGTGGGACAACTAATGAAAAACTGTTTTTT
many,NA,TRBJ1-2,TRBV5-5,CASSLAGINYGYTF,TGTGCCAGCAGCTTGGCAGGGATAAACTATGGCTACACCTTC
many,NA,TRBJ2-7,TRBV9,CASSPPRYEQYF,TGTGCCAGCAGCCCACCGAGGTACGAGCAGTACTTC
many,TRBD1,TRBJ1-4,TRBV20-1,CSATGQGQDNEKLFF,TGCAGTGCTACCGGACAGGGACAGGATAATGAAAAACTGTTTTTT
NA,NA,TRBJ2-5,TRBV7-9,CASSGRGRQETQYF,TGTGCCAGCAGCGGAAGGGGACGGCAAGAGACCCAGTACTTC
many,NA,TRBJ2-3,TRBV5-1,CASSFPGDDTQYF,TGCGCCAGCAGCTTCCCAGGGGACGATACGCAGTATTTT
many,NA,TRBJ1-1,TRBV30,CAWSIYREGTEAFF,TGTGCCTGGAGTATCTACAGGGAGGGGACTGAAGCTTTCTTT
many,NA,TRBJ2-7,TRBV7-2,CASSPRLLYEQYF,TGTGCCAGCAGCCCCCGCTTATTATACGAGCAGTACTTC
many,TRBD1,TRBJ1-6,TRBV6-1,CASRNEQGGHLSPLHF,TGTGCCAGCAGAAACGAACAGGGGGGACATTTGTCACCCCTCCACTTT
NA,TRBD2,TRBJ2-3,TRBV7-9,CASNLAGVWTDTQYF,TGTGCCAGCAACCTAGCGGGGGTTTGGACAGATACGCAGTATTTT
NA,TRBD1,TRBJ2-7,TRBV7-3,CASSPHPPGTGGDEQYF,TGTGCCAGCAGCCCACATCCCCCCGGGACAGGGGGCGACGAGCAGTACTTC
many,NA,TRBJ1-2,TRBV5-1,CASSLVVGPGPSGYTF,TGCGCCAGCAGCTTGGTTGTGGGCCCTGGGCCCTCCGGCTACACCTTC
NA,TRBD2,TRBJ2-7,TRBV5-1,CASRGLAGEGEQYF,TGCGCCAGCAGAGGACTAGCGGGGGAGGGAGAGCAGTACTTC
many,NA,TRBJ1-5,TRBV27,CASRALGSGQPQHF,TGTGCCAGCAGGGCCCTTGGATCCGGTCAGCCCCAGCATTTT
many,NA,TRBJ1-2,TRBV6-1,CASRLPGNYGYTF,TGTGCCAGCCGCCTGCCAGGGAACTATGGCTACACCTTC
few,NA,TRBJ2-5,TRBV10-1,CASTVPGPRRGQETQYF,TGCGCCAGCACAGTACCGGGACCCCGGAGGGGGCAAGAGACCCAGTACTTC
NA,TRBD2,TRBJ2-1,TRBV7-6,CASSLLAGALPNEQFF,TGTGCCAGCAGCCTACTAGCGGGAGCACTCCCCAATGAGCAGTTCTTC
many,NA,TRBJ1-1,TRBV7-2,CASSLDRFGVAFF,TGTGCCAGCAGCCTTGACAGGTTCGGGGTGGCTTTCTTT
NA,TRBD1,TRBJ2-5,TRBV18,CASSPGDRGAWVEYF,TGTGCCAGCTCTCCCGGCGACAGGGGCGCGTGGGTAGAGTACTTC